The 18 T cell receptor beta chains in this list originate from one sample, sequenced in a study of radiotherapy plus CTLA-4 blockade in lung cancer. TCRdb's copy holds only in-frame clones and misses some; the assay was immunoSEQ multiplex PCR. The sample carries 81,000 or so clones, about 87% recorded once. Sample: peripheral blood, taken from a patient treated with radiotherapy plus ipilimumab. Receptors were obtained from a human donor with non-small cell lung cancer who had stable disease on radiotherapy plus ipilimumab.

This chain uses TRBV7-6 with TRBJ2-2; tentatively, D is TRBD2 (7 bases). The CDR3 covers 16 residues. The V and J ends lost 1 base and 5 bases respectively, with 14 bases between them. Germline loops: CDR1 SGHVS, CDR2 FNYEAQ. For the CDR3, the DNA is TGTGCCAGCAGCTTAGGGGGGGGCCTGGGGACCGGGGAGCTGTTTTTT. Translation gives CASSLGGGLGTGELFF. Filled out from reference TRBV7-6 and TRBJ2-2, the complete variable domain reads GAGVSQSPRYKVTKRGQDVALRCDPISGHVSLYWYRQALGQGPEFLTYFNYEAQQDKSGLPNDRFSAERPEGSISTLTIQRTEQRDSAMYRCASSLGGGLGTGELFFGEGSRLTVL.

The chain joins TRBV28 to TRBJ1-5; weak D call: TRBD1 (5 bases). Germline CDR1 is MDHEN and CDR2 is SYDVKM. The ends were cut back, 7 bases at V and 6 bases at J, with 16 bases in the middle. The CDR3 has 14 residues. CDR3 DNA: TGTGCCAGCAAAAGTTCAGGGACCCGTCAGCCCCAGCATTTT. This codes for CASKSSGTRQPQHF.

This clone appeared a few times. The CDR3 reads CASSQARAGSNSPLHF. CDR3 bases: TGTGCCAGCAGCCAAGCGCGGGCAGGGAGTAATTCACCCCTCCACTTT. This sequence joins TRBV7-2 and TRBJ1-6, with D possibly TRBD1 on 5 matching bases. The CDR3 is 16 amino acids. Germline values: CDR1 SGHTA, CDR2 FQGNSA. The V end was cut by 5 bases, the J end by 6 bases, with 17 bases between.

V and J are TRBV28 and TRBJ2-4, with TRBD2 identical over 7 bases. The junction had 12 bases not matched to a gene; V was cut back by 6 bases and J by 1 base. The CDR3 consists of 17 residues. Germline-derived CDR1 and CDR2 are MDHEN and SYDVKM. Here the CDR3 DNA reads TGTGCCAGCAGCTCCCCCCAGCGGGACCGGGCCAAAAACATTCAGTACTTC. Residues: CASSSPQRDRAKNIQYF.

V gene TRBV6-6 combines with J gene TRBJ1-2; 11 bases fit TRBD1. With V trimmed by 6 bases and J by 6 bases, 3 bases remained unmatched. The V gene's germline CDR1 is MNHNY and CDR2 SVGAGI (reference sequence). The CDR3 loop spans 13 amino acids. The DNA of the CDR3 is TGTGCCAGCAGCCGGGGACAGGGGGATGGCTACACCTTC. Its protein is CASSRGQGDGYTF.

V is TRBV7-8 and J is TRBJ1-4, with D unresolved. CDR3 size: 16 residues. CDR1 and CDR2 from the germline V gene are SGHVS and FQNEAQ. Between the trimmed V and J ends, which lost 1 base and 6 bases, there was a span of 15 bases. This chain's CDR3 is CASSLVGWRTDEKLFF. The CDR3 bases are TGTGCCAGCAGCTTAGTTGGGTGGCGGACGGATGAAAAACTGTTTTTT.

The V and J genes are TRBV7-2 and TRBJ1-1; 9 nucleotides agree with TRBD1. The CDR3 is made up of 14 amino acids. The trim removed 0 bases at V and 11 bases at J, leaving 7 bases unmatched. CDR1 and CDR2 from the germline V gene are SGHTA and FQGNSA. This CDR3 is CASSLAGQGIEAFF. CDR3 nucleotides: TGTGCCAGCAGCTTAGCGGGACAGGGAATTGAGGCTTTCTTT.

The chain links TRBV7-8 to TRBJ1-1; 7 nucleotides match TRBD1. Germline values: CDR1 SGHVS, CDR2 FQNEAQ. Trimming at V came to 4 bases and at J to 7 bases, leaving 12 bases not matched to a gene. This CDR3 region has 15 residues. CDR3 region: CASSYQPGTDDEAFF. As DNA, the CDR3 is TGTGCCAGCAGCTATCAGCCCGGGACAGACGATGAAGCTTTCTTT. Using reference TRBV7-8 and TRBJ1-1 for the parts outside the CDR3, the full variable domain is GAGVSQSPRYKVAKRGQDVALRCDPISGHVSLFWYQQALGQGPEFLTYFQNEAQLDKSGLPSDRFFAERPEGSVSTLKIQRTQQEDSAVYLCASSYQPGTDDEAFFGQGTRLTVV.

The J gene is TRBJ1-1, the V gene TRBV7-9, with TRBD1 as a possible D gene (5 bases). This CDR3 has 16 amino acids. The ends were cut back, 5 bases at V and 1 base at J, with 17 bases in the middle. Germline V lookup: CDR1 SEHNR, CDR2 FQNEAQ (reference sequence). The CDR3 loop reads CASSPSLGRGNTEAFF. DNA of the CDR3: TGTGCCAGCAGCCCATCTTTAGGGAGGGGGAACACTGAAGCTTTCTTT. Full variable domain (missing parts from reference TRBV7-9 and TRBJ1-1): DTGVSQNPRHKITKRGQNVTFRCDPISEHNRLYWYRQTLGQGPEFLTYFQNEAQLEKSRLLSDRFSAERPKGSFSTLEIQRTEQGDSAMYLCASSPSLGRGNTEAFFGQGTRLTVV.

In its sample, this clone is medium-sized. The sample contains more than one DNA sequence encoding this CDR3. The chain recombines TRBV19 with TRBJ2-3, with a tentative D call TRBD2 (6 bases). The CDR3 is 12 amino acids. The germline CDR1 and CDR2 sequences are LNHDA and SQIVND (reference sequence). V was trimmed by 6 bases and J by 5 bases, leaving 9 bases between them. The CDR3 sequence: CASRLSGDTQYF. The CDR3, as DNA: TGTGCCAGTAGACTTAGCGGAGATACGCAGTATTTT. The full variable domain, with the rest looked up from reference TRBV19 and TRBJ2-3, is DGGITQSPKYLFRKEGQNVTLSCEQNLNHDAMYWYRQDPGQGLRLIYYSQIVNDFQKGDIAEGYSVSREKKESFPLTVTSAQKNPTAFYLCASRLSGDTQYFGPGTRLTVL.

The chain links TRBV28 to TRBJ1-5, with a possible D match to TRBD1 (6 bases). Per germline, CDR1 MDHEN and CDR2 SYDVKM. The CDR3 loop spans 12 amino acids. V gave up 7 bases and J gave up 6 bases, with 10 bases separating them. In DNA, the CDR3 is TGTGCCAGCAATCAGGGGTTTCAGCCCCAGCATTTT. It encodes CASNQGFQPQHF.

The V and J genes are TRBV7-3 and TRBJ2-2; D remains ambiguous. Germline CDR1 and CDR2: SGHTA and FQGTGA. Trimming removed 2 bases from V and 8 bases from J, with 6 bases in between. The CDR3 runs 12 residues. The CDR3 DNA follows: TGTGCCAGCAGCTTATTACAGGGGGAGCTGTTTTTT. Its protein product is CASSLLQGELFF.

The chain combines TRBV7-4 with TRBJ2-3; 11 positions match TRBD2. The CDR3 has 14 residues. Trimming at V came to 4 bases and at J to 4 bases, leaving 1 base not matched to a gene. From germline, CDR1 is SGHVT and CDR2 SQSDAQ. The CDR3 protein is CASSYSGGADTQYF. The CDR3 DNA sequence: TGTGCCAGCAGCTATAGCGGGGGGGCAGATACGCAGTATTTT.

The sample holds a few counts of this clone. CDR3 residues: CASTPGYYGYTF. Written as DNA, the CDR3 is TGTGCCAGTACCCCAGGTTACTATGGCTACACCTTC. The chain has TRBV19 and TRBJ1-2; D is unclear. V was pared by 7 bases and J by 3 bases, with 9 bases between. Germline V gives CDR1 LNHDA, CDR2 SQIVND (reference sequence). The CDR3 has 12 residues.

This chain connects TRBV5-1 to TRBJ2-1; D may be TRBD2 (6 bases). The CDR3 runs to 16 residues. Germline V CDR1 and CDR2: SGHRS, YFSETQ. V lost 0 bases and J lost 7, with 17 bases in between. CDR3 sequence (DNA): TGCGCCAGCAGCTTGGCCGGGAGCGGGCAGTTTAATGAGCAGTTCTTC. Its protein is CASSLAGSGQFNEQFF. Combining the CDR3 with reference TRBV5-1 and TRBJ2-1 gives the whole variable domain KAGVTQTPRYLIKTRGQQVTLSCSPISGHRSVSWYQQTPGQGLQFLFEYFSETQRNKGNFPGRFSGRQFSNSRSEMNVSTLELGDSALYLCASSLAGSGQFNEQFFGPGTRLTVL.

The chain employs TRBV5-1 and TRBJ1-1; no clear D. Germline loops: CDR1 SGHRS, CDR2 YFSETQ. Between the trimmed V and J ends, which lost 4 bases and 1 base, there was a span of 8 bases. The CDR3 has 13 residues. CDR3 amino acids: CASSSMGNTEAFF. As DNA, the CDR3 is TGCGCCAGCAGCAGCATGGGGAACACTGAAGCTTTCTTT.

The gene calls are TRBV9 and TRBJ1-5, with D possibly being TRBD1 (5 bases). Trimming stripped 5 bases from V and 0 bases from J, with 12 bases between. The CDR3 totals 15 residues. The V gene's germline CDR1 is SGDLS and CDR2 YYNGEE. The CDR3 spells CASSATDYSNQPQHF. The CDR3 DNA reads as TGTGCCAGCAGTGCGACAGACTATAGCAATCAGCCCCAGCATTTT.

The rearrangement links TRBV28 to TRBJ2-5, with a tentative D call TRBD1 (6 bases). CDR3 length: 14 amino acids. Germline lookup yields CDR1 MDHEN and CDR2 SYDVKM. V was shortened by 6 bases and J by 5 bases, with 16 bases between the two germline ends. The CDR3 loop reads CASRLGAGWETQYF. The CDR3 DNA reads as TGTGCCAGCAGGCTGGGGGCCGGATGGGAGACCCAGTACTTC.